One and the same sample provided the 3 T cell receptor beta chains below, sequenced in a study of blood T cell repertoires in COVID-19. Sequencing used immunoSEQ multiplex PCR; TCRdb keeps in-frame clones, though not all of them. Of fewer than 90,000 clones listed, 70% to 90% are singletons. The sequenced sample was peripheral blood. The receptor source for this set is a human donor in a cohort sampled during active COVID-19.

This clone was counted a few times. The chain carries TRBV27 and TRBJ1-5, with 10 bases aligning to TRBD1. The germline CDR1 and CDR2 sequences are MNHEY and SMNVEV (reference sequence). The CDR3 runs 15 residues. Germline trimming cut 5 bases from V and 4 bases from J; bases unmatched to any gene: 5. CDR3 DNA: TGTGCCAGCAGTGCCGGGACAGGGGTTAATCAGCCCCAGCATTTT. Translated: CASSAGTGVNQPQHF.

CDR3 nucleotides: TGTGCCAGCAGCATCCGACAGGGGTTGGATACGCAGTATTTT. Encoded protein: CASSIRQGLDTQYF. The gene calls are TRBV9 and TRBJ2-3, with 8 bases fitting TRBD1. The germline V gene encodes CDR1 SGDLS and CDR2 YYNGEE. Germline trimming cut 4 bases from V and 6 bases from J; bases unmatched to any gene: 7. The CDR3 spans 14 residues.

This clone has just a few counts. In the same sample, other DNA sequences code for this CDR3. V gene TRBV30 combines with J gene TRBJ2-3, with TRBD2 matching over 7 bases. The V segment lost 4 bases and the J segment 2 bases; nucleotides outside the gene matches: 3. The CDR3 extends over 13 amino acids. CDR1 is GTSNPN and CDR2 is SVGIG in the germline V gene (reference sequence). Written as DNA, the CDR3 is TGTGCCTGGACTAGCGGACTCACAGATACGCAGTATTTT. Translated: CAWTSGLTDTQYF.